What follows is one T cell receptor beta chain and its context. The target antigen is unknown. Every patient was affected by relapse after autologous stem cell transplantation, while exposure to brentuximab vedotin was not uniform. Assay used: immunoSEQ multiplex PCR; TCRdb lists only in-frame clones, some missing. Of some 96,000 clones listed, approximately 88% are singletons. The data derive from a study of PD-1 blockade in classical Hodgkin lymphoma. Study-wide results and caveats: The causes of the repertoire differences, possibly disease activity or prior therapy, remain undefined. Whoever responded completely had baseline diversity much like that seen in newly diagnosed patients.

The CDR3 covers 15 residues. Trimming cost V 0 bases and J 8 bases; bases outside gene matches: 7. Looked up from germline, CDR1 is SGDLS and CDR2 is YYNGEE. The V call is TRBV9, the J call TRBJ2-1; TRBD1 agrees at 8 bases. The specimen was peripheral blood mononuclear cells (PBMCs), collected at baseline. The source is a human donor with classical Hodgkin lymphoma. CDR3 protein: CASSVGWSGGDEQFF. The CDR3 nucleotides are TGTGCCAGCAGCGTAGGCTGGTCAGGGGGCGATGAGCAGTTCTTC.